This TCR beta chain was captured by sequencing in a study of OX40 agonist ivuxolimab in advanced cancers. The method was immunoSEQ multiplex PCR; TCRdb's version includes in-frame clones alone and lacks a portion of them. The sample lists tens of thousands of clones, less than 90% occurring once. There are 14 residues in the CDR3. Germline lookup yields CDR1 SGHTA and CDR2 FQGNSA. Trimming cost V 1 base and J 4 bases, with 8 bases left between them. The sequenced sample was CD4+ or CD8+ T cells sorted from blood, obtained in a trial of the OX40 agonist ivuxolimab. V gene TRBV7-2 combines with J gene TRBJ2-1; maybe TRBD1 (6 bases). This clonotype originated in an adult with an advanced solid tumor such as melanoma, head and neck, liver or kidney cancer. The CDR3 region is CASSLGTGYNEQFF. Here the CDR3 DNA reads TGTGCCAGCAGCTTAGGAACAGGGTACAATGAGCAGTTCTTC.